A selection of T cell receptor beta chains follows, all from one sample in a study of blood T cell repertoires in COVID-19. Generated by immunoSEQ multiplex PCR, the TCRdb table keeps only in-frame clones and is missing some. Of roughly 150,000 clones listed, 82% are singletons. Sequencing was carried out using PBMCs or T cells enriched from blood (not recorded which). The receptors come from a man between 60 and 75 years old who had recovered from COVID-19. The CDR3 runs from the conserved cysteine through the conserved F or W. The order of the fields is CDR3 protein, CDR3 DNA, V gene, J gene, D gene, clone size. The D gene is left open where the match is weak. Clone size is not always given. Where it is, it says once, few, many or a class for expanded clones.

cdr3_aa: CASSSPQYKPGQSSGANVLTF
cdr3_nt: TGCGCCAGCAGCTCCCCCCAATACAAACCCGGACAGAGCTCTGGGGCCAACGTCCTGACTTTC
v_call: TRBV5-1
j_call: TRBJ2-6
d_call: .
clone_size: .

cdr3_aa: CASSLARSGEQFF
cdr3_nt: TGCGCCAGCAGCTTGGCTCGGTCGGGTGAGCAGTTCTTC
v_call: TRBV5-1
j_call: TRBJ2-1
d_call: .
clone_size: .

cdr3_aa: CASSLGSGVNEKLFF
cdr3_nt: TGTGCCAGCAGCTTGGGAAGCGGGGTTAATGAAAAACTGTTTTTT
v_call: TRBV5-6
j_call: TRBJ1-4
d_call: .
clone_size: .

cdr3_aa: CASVFGAPLNYGYTF
cdr3_nt: TGTGCCTCAGTATTTGGGGCCCCACTCAACTATGGCTACACCTTC
v_call: TRBV19
j_call: TRBJ1-2
d_call: .
clone_size: .

cdr3_aa: CASSTGTTNTQYF
cdr3_nt: TGTGCCAGCAGTACAGGGACTACAAATACGCAGTATTTT
v_call: TRBV2
j_call: TRBJ2-3
d_call: .
clone_size: .

cdr3_aa: CASSLAGVTIYGYTF
cdr3_nt: TGTGCCAGCAGCTTGGCCGGAGTTACAATATATGGCTACACCTTC
v_call: TRBV5-4
j_call: TRBJ1-2
d_call: .
clone_size: .

cdr3_aa: CASSPDRGGETQYF
cdr3_nt: TGTGCCAGCAGCCCCGACAGGGGAGGAGAGACCCAGTACTTC
v_call: TRBV14
j_call: TRBJ2-5
d_call: TRBD1
clone_size: once

cdr3_aa: CAWSVLSVQETQYF
cdr3_nt: TGTGCCTGGAGTGTACTGAGCGTACAAGAGACCCAGTACTTC
v_call: TRBV30
j_call: TRBJ2-5
d_call: .
clone_size: .

cdr3_aa: CASSRGEKYF
cdr3_nt: TGTGCCAGCAGCAGAGGAGAGAAGTACTTC
v_call: TRBV6-5
j_call: TRBJ2-7
d_call: .
clone_size: .

cdr3_aa: CASSKLAGGGYQETQYF
cdr3_nt: TGTGCCAGCAGCAAATTAGCGGGAGGAGGGTACCAAGAGACCCAGTACTTC
v_call: TRBV14
j_call: TRBJ2-5
d_call: TRBD2
clone_size: once

cdr3_aa: CASSDRQEETQYF
cdr3_nt: TGCGCCAGCAGCGACCGACAGGAAGAGACCCAGTACTTC
v_call: TRBV5-1
j_call: TRBJ2-5
d_call: .
clone_size: .

cdr3_aa: CASSLRRETRTDTQYF
cdr3_nt: TGTGCCAGCAGCTTGCGCAGGGAAACTCGCACAGATACGCAGTATTTT
v_call: TRBV5-4
j_call: TRBJ2-3
d_call: .
clone_size: once

cdr3_aa: CASGSLYRDRANTGELFF
cdr3_nt: TGTGCCAGTGGGTCCCTATACCGGGACAGGGCGAACACCGGGGAGCTGTTTTTT
v_call: TRBV19
j_call: TRBJ2-2
d_call: TRBD1
clone_size: .

cdr3_aa: CASREVSRGNTIYF
cdr3_nt: TGTGCCAGCAGAGAAGTTAGTCGGGGAAACACCATATATTTT
v_call: TRBV6-1
j_call: TRBJ1-3
d_call: .
clone_size: .

cdr3_aa: CASSPRTSGSYEQYF
cdr3_nt: TGTGCCAGCAGCCCGAGGACTAGCGGGTCCTACGAGCAGTACTTC
v_call: TRBV7-6
j_call: TRBJ2-7
d_call: TRBD2
clone_size: many

cdr3_aa: CASSALRTGYSNQPQHF
cdr3_nt: TGTGCCAGCAGTGCCCTCCGGACAGGTTATAGCAATCAGCCCCAGCATTTT
v_call: TRBV28
j_call: TRBJ1-5
d_call: TRBD1
clone_size: .

cdr3_aa: CASQTAATNEKLFF
cdr3_nt: TGTGCCAGCCAGACAGCTGCAACTAATGAAAAACTGTTTTTT
v_call: TRBV28
j_call: TRBJ1-4
d_call: .
clone_size: .

cdr3_aa: CASSLGGGEETQYF
cdr3_nt: TGCGCCAGCAGCTTGGGAGGAGGGGAAGAGACCCAGTACTTC
v_call: TRBV5-1
j_call: TRBJ2-5
d_call: .
clone_size: .

cdr3_aa: CSVLPVRGGTEAFF
cdr3_nt: TGCAGCGTTCTCCCGGTACGAGGGGGCACTGAAGCTTTCTTT
v_call: TRBV29-1
j_call: TRBJ1-1
d_call: .
clone_size: once

cdr3_aa: CASSPRWAGGVETQYF
cdr3_nt: TGTGCCAGCAGCCCTCGCTGGGCAGGGGGCGTTGAGACCCAGTACTTC
v_call: TRBV7-2
j_call: TRBJ2-5
d_call: TRBD1
clone_size: .

cdr3_aa: CSVVGRAGASYNEQFF
cdr3_nt: TGCAGCGTTGTCGGGAGGGCGGGAGCGTCCTACAATGAGCAGTTCTTC
v_call: TRBV29-1
j_call: TRBJ2-1
d_call: TRBD2
clone_size: once

cdr3_aa: CASSGQGSEQYF
cdr3_nt: TGTGCCAGCAGCGGTCAGGGTAGCGAGCAGTACTTC
v_call: TRBV9
j_call: TRBJ2-7
d_call: .
clone_size: .

cdr3_aa: CASSPQGTGVSTNEKLFF
cdr3_nt: TGTGCCAGCTCACCACAGGGGACAGGGGTGTCCACTAATGAAAAACTGTTTTTT
v_call: TRBV18
j_call: TRBJ1-4
d_call: TRBD1
clone_size: .

cdr3_aa: CATWWVQGGTEAFF
cdr3_nt: TGTGCCACCTGGTGGGTTCAGGGAGGGACTGAAGCTTTCTTT
v_call: TRBV5-4
j_call: TRBJ1-1
d_call: .
clone_size: .

cdr3_aa: CASSLGGGSNQPQHF
cdr3_nt: TGTGCCAGCAGTCTAGGGGGTGGGAGCAATCAGCCCCAGCATTTT
v_call: TRBV7-2
j_call: TRBJ1-5
d_call: .
clone_size: .

cdr3_aa: CASSYSHRRPYEQYF
cdr3_nt: TGTGCCAGCAGTTACTCCCACAGGCGTCCCTACGAGCAGTACTTC
v_call: TRBV6-2/TRBV6-3
j_call: TRBJ2-7
d_call: .
clone_size: .

cdr3_aa: CASFERGSSYEQYF
cdr3_nt: TGTGCCAGCTTTGAAAGGGGCAGCTCCTACGAGCAGTACTTC
v_call: TRBV28
j_call: TRBJ2-7
d_call: .
clone_size: .

cdr3_aa: CASSTRTGTPYEQYF
cdr3_nt: TGTGCCAGCAGTACTCGGACAGGGACCCCCTACGAGCAGTACTTC
v_call: TRBV27
j_call: TRBJ2-7
d_call: TRBD1
clone_size: .

cdr3_aa: CASSPPGLGETQYF
cdr3_nt: TGTGCCAGCAGCCCCCCGGGACTAGGAGAGACCCAGTACTTC
v_call: TRBV5-6
j_call: TRBJ2-5
d_call: TRBD2
clone_size: once

cdr3_aa: CATSRDLAGGGTQYF
cdr3_nt: TGTGCCACCAGCAGAGACCTAGCGGGAGGGGGGACCCAGTACTTC
v_call: TRBV15
j_call: TRBJ2-5
d_call: TRBD2
clone_size: .

cdr3_aa: CASTPGLAGGVNEQFF
cdr3_nt: TGTGCCAGCACCCCCGGACTAGCGGGAGGAGTAAATGAGCAGTTCTTC
v_call: TRBV7-3
j_call: TRBJ2-1
d_call: TRBD2
clone_size: .

cdr3_aa: CASSLFSGNEQYF
cdr3_nt: TGTGCCAGCAGTTTATTTAGCGGGAACGAGCAGTACTTC
v_call: TRBV27
j_call: TRBJ2-7
d_call: TRBD2
clone_size: .

cdr3_aa: CASSVATTGLSGANVLTF
cdr3_nt: TGTGCCAGCAGCGTAGCTACTACAGGGCTCTCTGGGGCCAACGTCCTGACTTTC
v_call: TRBV9
j_call: TRBJ2-6
d_call: .
clone_size: .

cdr3_aa: CASSPSGSGPYSPLHF
cdr3_nt: TGTGCCAGCAGCCCCTCAGGCAGCGGGCCCTATTCACCCCTCCACTTT
v_call: TRBV11-2
j_call: TRBJ1-6
d_call: .
clone_size: .

cdr3_aa: CASSPRAGQNTEAFF
cdr3_nt: TGCGCCAGCAGCCCCCGGGCAGGGCAGAACACTGAAGCTTTCTTT
v_call: TRBV5-1
j_call: TRBJ1-1
d_call: .
clone_size: .

cdr3_aa: CATTPSGGANYETGELFF
cdr3_nt: TGTGCCACCACCCCGAGCGGGGGGGCGAACTATGAAACCGGGGAGCTGTTTTTT
v_call: TRBV6-4
j_call: TRBJ2-2
d_call: TRBD2
clone_size: .

cdr3_aa: CAISEGQDFPEQYF
cdr3_nt: TGTGCCATCAGTGAGGGACAGGACTTCCCTGAGCAGTACTTC
v_call: TRBV10-3
j_call: TRBJ2-7
d_call: TRBD1
clone_size: .

cdr3_aa: CATSSITGGLNYGYTF
cdr3_nt: TGTGCCACCAGCAGTATCACAGGGGGCCTGAACTATGGCTACACCTTC
v_call: TRBV15
j_call: TRBJ1-2
d_call: TRBD1
clone_size: once

cdr3_aa: CASSLADRRGEQYF
cdr3_nt: TGCGCCAGCAGCCTGGCGGACAGGAGGGGCGAGCAGTACTTC
v_call: TRBV5-1
j_call: TRBJ2-7
d_call: .
clone_size: .

cdr3_aa: CASSPGGRDPHYEQYF
cdr3_nt: TGTGCCAGCAGCCCTGGCGGGAGGGACCCTCACTACGAGCAGTACTTC
v_call: TRBV28
j_call: TRBJ2-7
d_call: TRBD2
clone_size: .

cdr3_aa: CASSSNSPGQAGNGYTF
cdr3_nt: TGTGCCAGCAGCTCCAACTCCCCTGGACAGGCTGGGAATGGCTACACCTTC
v_call: TRBV9
j_call: TRBJ1-2
d_call: TRBD1
clone_size: once

cdr3_aa: CASKGAGELFF
cdr3_nt: TGCGCCAGCAAAGGGGCCGGGGAGCTGTTTTTT
v_call: TRBV5-1
j_call: TRBJ2-2
d_call: .
clone_size: .

cdr3_aa: CASSQGRKAFF
cdr3_nt: TGTGCCAGCAGTCAGGGGCGGAAAGCTTTCTTT
v_call: TRBV27
j_call: TRBJ1-1
d_call: .
clone_size: .

cdr3_aa: CSASPPGGGNTIYF
cdr3_nt: TGCAGTGCTAGTCCCCCGGGAGGGGGAAACACCATATATTTT
v_call: TRBV20-1
j_call: TRBJ1-3
d_call: .
clone_size: .

cdr3_aa: CASSIVSGGSYNEQFF
cdr3_nt: TGTGCCAGTAGTATAGTCTCCGGCGGGAGCTACAATGAGCAGTTCTTC
v_call: TRBV19
j_call: TRBJ2-1
d_call: TRBD2
clone_size: .

cdr3_aa: CASSPDRGARYEQYF
cdr3_nt: TGTGCCAGCAGCCCGGACCGGGGGGCCAGGTACGAGCAGTACTTC
v_call: TRBV3-1/TRBV3-2
j_call: TRBJ2-7
d_call: .
clone_size: .

cdr3_aa: CASSIGTDYQPQHF
cdr3_nt: TGTGCCAGTAGTATAGGGACAGACTATCAGCCCCAGCATTTT
v_call: TRBV19
j_call: TRBJ1-5
d_call: .
clone_size: .

cdr3_aa: CASSIGYGYTF
cdr3_nt: TGTGCCAGTAGTATCGGTTATGGCTACACCTTC
v_call: TRBV19
j_call: TRBJ1-2
d_call: .
clone_size: .

cdr3_aa: CASSFSDRLNTEAFF
cdr3_nt: TGTGCCAGCAGTTTTTCGGACAGGCTGAACACTGAAGCTTTCTTT
v_call: TRBV28
j_call: TRBJ1-1
d_call: TRBD1
clone_size: .